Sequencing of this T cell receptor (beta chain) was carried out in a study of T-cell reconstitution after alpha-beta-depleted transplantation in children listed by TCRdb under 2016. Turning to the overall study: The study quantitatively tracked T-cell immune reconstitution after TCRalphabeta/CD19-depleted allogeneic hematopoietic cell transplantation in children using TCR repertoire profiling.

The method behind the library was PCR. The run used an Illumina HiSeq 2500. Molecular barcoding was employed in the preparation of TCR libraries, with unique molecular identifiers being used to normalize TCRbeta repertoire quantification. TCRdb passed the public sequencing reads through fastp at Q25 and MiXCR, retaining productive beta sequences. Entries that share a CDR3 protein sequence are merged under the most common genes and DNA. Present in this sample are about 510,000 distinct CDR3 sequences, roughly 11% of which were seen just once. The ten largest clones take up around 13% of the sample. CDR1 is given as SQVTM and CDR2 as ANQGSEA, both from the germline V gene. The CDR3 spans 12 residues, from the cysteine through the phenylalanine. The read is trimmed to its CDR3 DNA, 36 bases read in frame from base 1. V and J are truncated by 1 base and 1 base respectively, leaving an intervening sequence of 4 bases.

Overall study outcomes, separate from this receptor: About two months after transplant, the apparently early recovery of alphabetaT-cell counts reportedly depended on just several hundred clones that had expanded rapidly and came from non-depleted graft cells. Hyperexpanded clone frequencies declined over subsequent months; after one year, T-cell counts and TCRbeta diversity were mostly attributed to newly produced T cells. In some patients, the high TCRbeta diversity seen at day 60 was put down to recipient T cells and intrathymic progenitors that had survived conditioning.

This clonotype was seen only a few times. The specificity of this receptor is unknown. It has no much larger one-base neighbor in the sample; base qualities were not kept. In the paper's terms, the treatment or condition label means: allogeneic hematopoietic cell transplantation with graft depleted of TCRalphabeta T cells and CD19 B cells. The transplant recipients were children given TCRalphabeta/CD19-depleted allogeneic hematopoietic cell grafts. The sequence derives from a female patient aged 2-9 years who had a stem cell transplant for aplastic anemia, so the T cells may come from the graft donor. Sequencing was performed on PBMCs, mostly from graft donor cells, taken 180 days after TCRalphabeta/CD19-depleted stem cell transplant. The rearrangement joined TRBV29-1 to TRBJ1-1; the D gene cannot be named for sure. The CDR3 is CSVEGPNTEAFF. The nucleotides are TGCAGCGTTGAAGGGCCGAACACTGAAGCTTTCTTT.